A selection of T cell receptor beta chains follows, all from one sample in a study of T-cell memory formation after mild COVID-19. TCRdb ran MiXCR on the 5' RACE reads and lists one entry per CDR3 protein. The data contain about half a million distinct CDR3 sequences, 15% to 20% of them singletons. Specimen: PBMCs or a T cell subset sorted from them (not recorded which). The source of these receptors is an adult woman who had mild COVID-19 (a few samples of this study predate the infection). Cell type and time point are not known. Each CDR3 is given with its conserved first and last residue. D genes are given only for firm matches. Part of the rows lack a size; the others show once, few, many or a class for expanded clones.

>-|TRBJ2-2|TRBV3-1|once
TGTGCCAGCAGCGCTTGGGCGGGGATCAGAACCGGGGAGCTGTTTTTT
CASSAWAGIRTGELFF
>TRBD2|TRBJ2-7|TRBV24-1|-
TGTGCCACCAGTGATTGGGCCCCGGGACTAGCGGAAAAGCAGTACTTC
CATSDWAPGLAEKQYF
>TRBD2|TRBJ2-5|TRBV7-9|-
TGTGCCAGCAGCCCTGGGACTAGCGGGGTGGAGACCCAGTACTTC
CASSPGTSGVETQYF
>TRBD2|TRBJ2-3|TRBV4-3|few
TGCGCCAGCAGCCAAGCGTTAGTCCTAGCGGGAAGCACAGATACGCAGTATTTT
CASSQALVLAGSTDTQYF
>-|TRBJ2-1|TRBV3-1|few
TGTGCCAGCAGCCAAGATGTAGGCGGTACCTACAATGAGCAGTTCTTC
CASSQDVGGTYNEQFF
>-|TRBJ2-3|TRBV5-1|few
TGCGCCAGCAGCTTGGGGGTCGTTTCTAGCACAGATACGCAGTATTTT
CASSLGVVSSTDTQYF
>TRBD2|TRBJ2-4|TRBV29-1|few
TGCAGCGTTGAAGTGGGAGGGTTAGCCAAAAACATTCAGTACTTC
CSVEVGGLAKNIQYF
>TRBD1|TRBJ2-1|TRBV7-9|few
TGTGCCAGCAGCTTAGGGCTCGGACAGGTCTTCCACAATGAGCAGTTCTTC
CASSLGLGQVFHNEQFF
>TRBD1|TRBJ1-5|TRBV4-1|-
TGCGCCAGCAGCCAAGATGCCCCGGGACAGAATCAGCCCCAGCATTTT
CASSQDAPGQNQPQHF
>-|TRBJ2-3|TRBV7-9|-
TGTGCCAGCAGCTACCCAACGGACAGCAGCACAGATACGCAGTATTTT
CASSYPTDSSTDTQYF
>-|TRBJ2-6|TRBV30|-
TGTGCCTGGGAGGGGATATGGTCAGGGGCCAACGTCCTGACTTTC
CAWEGIWSGANVLTF
>-|TRBJ1-1|TRBV29-1|-
TGCAGCGTGAGACAGGTGAACACTGAAGCTTTCTTT
CSVRQVNTEAFF
>-|TRBJ2-1|TRBV23-1|few
TGCGCCAGCAGGGGCCCGCCTAGCTCCTACAATGAGCAGTTCTTC
CASRGPPSSYNEQFF
>-|TRBJ2-3|TRBV20-1|-
TGCAGTGCTAGACGGGGACGCACAGATACGCAGTATTTT
CSARRGRTDTQYF
>-|TRBJ2-1|TRBV7-9|few
TGTGCCAGCAGCCATTTAGCGGACTACAATGAGCAGTTCTTC
CASSHLADYNEQFF
>-|TRBJ2-1|TRBV6-6|few
TGTGCCAGCGGGCCCGCAAATGAGCAGTTCTTC
CASGPANEQFF
>-|TRBJ1-2|TRBV7-6|few
TGTGCCAGCAGCCCGCGGGACGGAAACTATGGCTACACCTTC
CASSPRDGNYGYTF
>-|TRBJ2-7|TRBV6-2/TRBV6-3|-
TGTGCCAGCAGTTACGGGGCCAGAATATCCTACGAGCAGTACTTC
CASSYGARISYEQYF
>-|TRBJ2-1|TRBV7-2|-
TGTGCCAGCAGCTTAGCGCGCCCAGACAACTCCTACAATGAGCAGTTCTTC
CASSLARPDNSYNEQFF
>TRBD1|TRBJ1-6|TRBV6-1|-
TGTGCCAGCAGTGAATTGGGGCAGGGGGCTTCACCCCTCCACTTT
CASSELGQGASPLHF
>-|TRBJ1-1|TRBV7-2|-
TGTGCCAGCAGCTTAGACGCCAGGCTTAACACTGAAGCTTTCTTT
CASSLDARLNTEAFF
>TRBD1|TRBJ1-4|TRBV4-1|-
TGCGCCAGCAGCGCCCGGACAGGGGCTAATGAAAAACTGTTTTTT
CASSARTGANEKLFF
>-|TRBJ2-3|TRBV9|-
TGTGCCAGCAGCGCTCGGGGCGGTAGCACAGATACGCAGTATTTT
CASSARGGSTDTQYF
>TRBD1|TRBJ2-7|TRBV5-1|-
TGCGCCAGCAGCTTGTCGGGGACAGGGCAGCTTGGGCAGTACTTC
CASSLSGTGQLGQYF